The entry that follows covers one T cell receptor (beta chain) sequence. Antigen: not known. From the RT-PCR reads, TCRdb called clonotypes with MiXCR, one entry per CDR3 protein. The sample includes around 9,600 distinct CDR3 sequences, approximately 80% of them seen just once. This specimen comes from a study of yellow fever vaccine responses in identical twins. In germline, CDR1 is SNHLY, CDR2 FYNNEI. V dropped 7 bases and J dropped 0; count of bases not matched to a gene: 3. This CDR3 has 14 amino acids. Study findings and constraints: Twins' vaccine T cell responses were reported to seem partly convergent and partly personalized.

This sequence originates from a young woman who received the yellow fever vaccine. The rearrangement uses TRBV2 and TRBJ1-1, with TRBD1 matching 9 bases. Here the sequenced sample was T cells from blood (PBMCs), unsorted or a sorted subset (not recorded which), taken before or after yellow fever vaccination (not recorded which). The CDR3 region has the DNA TGTGCCAGCAACACAGGGGGCATGAACACTGAAGCTTTCTTT. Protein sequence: CASNTGGMNTEAFF.